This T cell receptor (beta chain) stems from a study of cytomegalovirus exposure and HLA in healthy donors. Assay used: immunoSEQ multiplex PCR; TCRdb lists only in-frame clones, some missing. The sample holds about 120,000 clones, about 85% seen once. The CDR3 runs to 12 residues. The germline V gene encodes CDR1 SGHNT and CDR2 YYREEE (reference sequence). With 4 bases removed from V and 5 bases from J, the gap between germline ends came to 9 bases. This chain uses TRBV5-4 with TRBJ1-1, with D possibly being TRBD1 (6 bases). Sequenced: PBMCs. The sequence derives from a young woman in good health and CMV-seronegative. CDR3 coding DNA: TGTGCCAGCAGCGTCGACAGGACTGAAGCTTTCTTT. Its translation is CASSVDRTEAFF.